This entry lists 16 T cell receptor beta chains sequenced from one sample in a study of blood T cell repertoires in COVID-19. The data were produced by immunoSEQ multiplex PCR, yet TCRdb's version contains in-frame clones alone and is incomplete. The data contain over 110,000 clones, nearly 90% of them seen just once; the ten biggest clones take up approximately 1.8%. Sequencing was carried out using peripheral blood. These receptors were obtained from a man in his 70s with acute or convalescent COVID-19.

The V and J genes are TRBV14 and TRBJ2-2; 7 positions agree with TRBD1. The CDR3 contains 14 residues. CDR1 is SGHDN, CDR2 FVKESK, per germline. V dropped 6 bases and J dropped 2; count of bases not matched to a gene: 3. CDR3 sequence: CASRRQGNTGELFF. CDR3 coding DNA: TGTGCCAGCAGAAGACAGGGAAACACCGGGGAGCTGTTTTTT.

V gene TRBV11-1 combines with J gene TRBJ2-5, with a tentative D call TRBD1 (6 bases). V was trimmed by 3 bases and J by 2 bases, leaving 10 bases between them. CDR3 length equals 14 residues. Germline values: CDR1 SGHAT, CDR2 FQDESV (reference sequence). The CDR3 DNA follows: TGTGCCAGCAGCTTGCTTAGGGGGCAAGAGACCCAGTACTTC. This gives the protein CASSLLRGQETQYF. Full variable domain (rest looked up from reference TRBV11-1 and TRBJ2-5): EAEVAQSPRYKITEKSQAVAFWCDPISGHATLYWYRQILGQGPELLVQFQDESVVDDSQLPKDRFSAERLKGVDSTLKIQPAELGDSAMYLCASSLLRGQETQYFGPGTRLLVL.

The V gene is TRBV10-1, the J gene TRBJ2-6; tentatively, D is TRBD1 (6 bases). CDR1 is WNHNN, CDR2 SYGVQD, per germline (reference sequence). The V and J ends lost 7 bases and 4 bases respectively, with 20 bases between them. The CDR3 totals 17 residues. The CDR3 DNA reads as TGCGCCAGCAATTCTCCACTCCGACAGGCCGGGGCCAACGTCCTGACTTTC. This codes for CASNSPLRQAGANVLTF.

The J gene is TRBJ1-1, the V gene TRBV7-9; D might be TRBD1 (5 bases). Germline V gene lookup returns CDR1 SEHNR and CDR2 FQNEAQ (reference sequence). V lost 4 bases, J lost 1 base, and 10 bases lay in between. The CDR3 loop spans 14 amino acids. CDR3 sequence: CASSSSGGNTEAFF. In nucleotides, the CDR3 is TGTGCCAGCAGCTCATCCGGGGGGAACACTGAAGCTTTCTTT.

The rearrangement joins TRBV24-1 to TRBJ2-1, with 8 bases lining up with TRBD1. The CDR3 has 16 residues. The V segment lost 3 bases and the J segment 7 bases; nucleotides outside the gene matches: 10. Germline-derived CDR1 and CDR2 are KGHDR and SFDVKD. The CDR3 is CATSDLGTGFGNEQFF. The CDR3, as DNA: TGTGCCACCAGTGATCTCGGGACAGGATTCGGGAATGAGCAGTTCTTC.

The chain uses TRBV4-1 and TRBJ1-4; 9 bases map to TRBD1. Germline V gene lookup returns CDR1 MGHRA and CDR2 YSYEKL. The CDR3 runs to 16 residues. After removal of 3 bases from V and 5 bases from J, the junction contained 7 bases not matched to a gene. The CDR3 nucleotides are TGCGCCAGCAGCCACAATCCGACAGGGGGGAATGAAAAACTGTTTTTT. Its translation: CASSHNPTGGNEKLFF.

This chain links TRBV5-4 with TRBJ1-5; TRBD1 matches 8 bases. V was pared by 3 bases and J by 3 bases, with 8 bases of the junction left unmatched. The germline gives CDR1 SGHNT, CDR2 YYREEE (reference sequence). The CDR3 runs 16 residues. CDR3 sequence reads: CASSSGGQVNNQPQHF. DNA for the CDR3: TGTGCCAGCAGCTCAGGGGGACAGGTGAACAATCAGCCCCAGCATTTT. The entire variable domain, with the rest obtained from reference TRBV5-4 and TRBJ1-5, is as follows: ETGVTQSPTHLIKTRGQQVTLRCSSQSGHNTVSWYQQALGQGPQFIFQYYREEENGRGNFPPRFSGLQFPNYSSELNVNALELDDSALYLCASSSGGQVNNQPQHFGDGTRLSIL.

V usage is TRBV3-1 (or the pseudogene TRBV3-2) and J usage is TRBJ2-5; D is perhaps TRBD2 (5 bases). CDR3 length: 18 residues. With 0 bases removed from V and 5 bases from J, the gap between germline ends came to 22 bases. CDR1 is LGHDT and CDR2 is YNNKEL in the germline V gene (reference sequence). In DNA, the CDR3 is TGTGCCAGCAGCCAAGATTTGGAGAGCGGTACCGCGCGGGAGACCCAGTACTTC. Translating it yields CASSQDLESGTARETQYF.

This clone was found once. This chain links TRBV5-5 with TRBJ1-2, with TRBD1 identical over 8 bases. After removal of 2 bases from V and 8 bases from J, the junction contained 5 bases not matched to a gene. There are 13 residues in the CDR3. Germline V gene data show CDR1 as SGHKS and CDR2 as YYEKEE (reference sequence). CDR3 amino acids: CASSLDRGVGYTF. The CDR3 DNA sequence: TGTGCCAGCAGCTTAGACAGGGGTGTCGGCTACACCTTC.

The genes are TRBV3-1 (or the pseudogene TRBV3-2) and TRBJ1-5; D is perhaps TRBD1 (6 bases). The CDR3 totals 14 residues. Trimming cost V 4 bases and J 5 bases, with 12 bases left between them. The germline CDR1 and CDR2 sequences are LGHDT and YNNKEL (reference sequence). The CDR3 sequence is CASSPDRKDQPQHF. Here the CDR3 DNA reads TGTGCCAGCAGCCCAGACAGGAAAGATCAGCCCCAGCATTTT.

This chain uses TRBV5-8 with TRBJ1-5, with TRBD1 matching 8 bases. Unmatched junction bases numbered 8, after V lost 0 bases and J lost 3 bases. CDR3 length: 17 residues. Germline assignment: CDR1 SGHTS and CDR2 YDEGEE. The CDR3 nucleotides read TGTGCCAGCAGCTTGGTACGGGCGACAGGGGCCAATCAGCCCCAGCATTTT. Protein product: CASSLVRATGANQPQHF.

The J gene is TRBJ1-2, the V gene TRBV3-1 (or the pseudogene TRBV3-2); D is uncertain. Between the trimmed V and J ends, which lost 3 bases and 1 base, there was a span of 3 bases. The germline CDR1 and CDR2 sequences are LGHDT and YNNKEL (reference sequence). The CDR3 extends over 12 amino acids. In DNA, the CDR3 is TGTGCCAGCAGCCAGAGTAACTATGGCTACACCTTC. This translates into CASSQSNYGYTF.

The V and J genes are TRBV6-2 or TRBV6-3 and TRBJ2-7, with TRBD1 identical over 9 bases. The CDR3 has 13 residues. Germline V gene sequence: CDR1 MNHEY, CDR2 SVGEGT. The V and J ends lost 5 bases and 3 bases, in that order; junction bases with no gene match: 2. The CDR3 DNA is TGTGCCAGCAGTGGGACAGGGCTCTACGAGCAGTACTTC. Protein: CASSGTGLYEQYF.

This clone occurred once. This chain connects TRBV18 to TRBJ2-4, with TRBD1 matching 8 bases. CDR3 size: 16 residues. With V trimmed by 6 bases and J by 0 bases, 7 bases remained unmatched. Germline CDR1 and CDR2: KGHSH and LQKENI. Here the CDR3 reads CASSVRTGLAKNIQYF. DNA for the CDR3: TGTGCCAGCTCCGTGAGGACAGGGCTAGCCAAAAACATTCAGTACTTC.

This clone came up a few times. The same CDR3 arises from other DNA sequences in this sample as well. This chain connects TRBV6-5 to TRBJ1-2; 9 bases line up with TRBD1. Losses at the gene ends were 5 bases for V and 7 bases for J; bases not matched to a gene: 2. Germline CDR1 is MNHEY and CDR2 is SVGAGI. The length of the CDR3 is 12 residues. The CDR3 sequence is CASSQTGGGYTF. The CDR3 nucleotides are TGTGCCAGCAGTCAGACAGGGGGTGGCTACACCTTC.

The rearrangement links TRBV3-1 (or the pseudogene TRBV3-2) to TRBJ2-3; 8 bases fit TRBD2. The CDR3 runs 18 residues. Germline V gives CDR1 LGHDT, CDR2 YNNKEL (reference sequence). V trimming: 0 bases; J trimming: 4 bases; junction bases outside the gene matches: 12. CDR3: CASSQDSIAGWRADTQYF. The CDR3 DNA reads as TGTGCCAGCAGCCAAGATTCTATAGCGGGATGGAGGGCAGATACGCAGTATTTT.